This entry describes one T cell receptor beta chain. The identical CDR3 is also encoded by other nucleotide sequences in the sample. The data stem from a study of OX40 agonist ivuxolimab in advanced cancers. Some clones are missing from TCRdb's copy, which holds only in-frame ones; the method was immunoSEQ multiplex PCR. Seen here are about 35,000 clones, around four fifths observed once, and the top ten hold less than 15%. Germline V gives CDR1 GTSNPN, CDR2 SVGIG (reference sequence). The V gene lost 4 bases and the J gene lost 1 base, with 5 bases spanning the gap. The CDR3 contains 12 residues. The material was CD4+ or CD8+ T cells sorted from blood, obtained in a trial of the OX40 agonist ivuxolimab. The TCR was taken from an adult with an advanced solid tumor such as melanoma, head and neck, liver or kidney cancer. J is TRBJ1-3 and V is TRBV30; D is unclear. CDR3 residues: CAWMDSGNTIYF. CDR3 sequence (DNA): TGTGCCTGGATGGATTCTGGAAACACCATATATTTT.